The clone carrying this TCR beta chain showed up just once. Its specificity is unknown. There are 14 residues in the CDR3. V was cut by 1 base and J by 1 base, with 7 bases left in between. Germline assignment: CDR1 SGHTA and CDR2 FQGNSA. Clones were read by immunoSEQ multiplex PCR, and TCRdb kept only the in-frame ones, dropping some. The data hold about 20,000 clones, with 70% to 90% observed a single time. Each depressed patient was pairwise matched to a non-depressed control for sex, age, current smoking status and body mass index. No major medical conditions, Axis I/II comorbidities, regular medication, or illicit drugs. CD4+ T cell purity was typically 90% to 95%. This entry belongs to a study of untreated major depressive disorder. General study points: Compared with controls, depressed patients showed more TRBV05-01 (Vbeta 5.1) usage in CD4+ T cells.

Specimen: CD4+ T cells from PBMCs. The source is a woman aged 25 to 39 in good health. The chain has TRBV7-2 and TRBJ1-1; D unclear. The chain's CDR3 is CASSLDGGNTEAFF. CDR3 coding DNA: TGTGCCAGCAGCTTAGACGGAGGGAACACTGAAGCTTTCTTT. The entire variable domain, with the rest obtained from reference TRBV7-2 and TRBJ1-1, is as follows: GAGVSQSPSNKVTEKGKDVELRCDPISGHTALYWYRQSLGQGLEFLIYFQGNSAPDKSGLPSDRFSAERTGGSVSTLTIQRTQQEDSAVYLCASSLDGGNTEAFFGQGTRLTVV.